This passage covers 8 T cell receptor beta chains from one sample sequenced in a study of cytomegalovirus exposure and HLA in healthy donors. PCR was performed using 60 Vbeta and 13 Jbeta primers. Some clones are missing from TCRdb's copy, which holds only in-frame ones; the method was immunoSEQ multiplex PCR. This repertoire shows roughly 180,000 clones, roughly 80% found once; its top ten account for 2% to 2.5%. The material sequenced was PBMCs. These receptors were taken from a male donor in good health and CMV-seronegative.

In its sample, this clone was seen once. This chain links TRBV29-1 with TRBJ2-3, with 9 nucleotides matching TRBD1. The germline gives CDR1 SQVTM, CDR2 ANQGSEA. CDR3 length: 15 amino acids. Trimming at V came to 7 bases and at J to 0 bases, leaving 8 bases not matched to a gene. Written as DNA, the CDR3 is TGCAGCGCCCCGGGGGACAGGGTTAGCACAGATACGCAGTATTTT. Translation gives CSAPGDRVSTDTQYF.

V usage is TRBV6-1 and J usage is TRBJ2-5; no definite D call. The DNA matches TRBJ2-7 better at its end, which makes the J call doubtful. This CDR3 region has 13 residues. The germline gives CDR1 MNHNS, CDR2 SASEGT. DNA for the CDR3: TGTGCCAGCTCCGCTGCAGTCGAGGTCGAGCAGTACTTC. Protein product: CASSAAVEVEQYF.

This clone showed up just a few times. V usage is TRBV5-6 and J usage is TRBJ1-2; perhaps TRBD1 as D (6 bases). V was trimmed by 3 bases and J by 4 bases, leaving 10 bases between them. CDR1 is SGHDT and CDR2 is YYEEEE in the germline V gene. The CDR3 is 13 residues long. The CDR3 sequence: CASSSGGAYGYTF. The CDR3 DNA follows: TGTGCCAGCAGCTCCGGGGGGGCCTATGGCTACACCTTC. Combining the CDR3 with reference TRBV5-6 and TRBJ1-2 gives the whole variable domain DAGVTQSPTHLIKTRGQQVTLRCSPKSGHDTVSWYQQALGQGPQFIFQYYEEEERQRGNFPDRFSGHQFPNYSSELNVNALLLGDSALYLCASSSGGAYGYTFGSGTRLTVV.

The chain has TRBV13 and TRBJ2-7, with 7 bases matching TRBD1. CDR1 and CDR2 (germline): PRHDT, FYEKMQ (reference sequence). Trimming cost V 3 bases and J 1 base; bases outside gene matches: 3. The CDR3 runs 14 residues. CDR3 protein: CASSFGTASYEQYF. CDR3 in DNA: TGTGCCAGCAGCTTCGGGACAGCTTCCTACGAGCAGTACTTC.

The V call is TRBV28, the J call TRBJ1-5; TRBD1 might be the D (5 bases). CDR3 size: 16 residues. Germline V gene lookup returns CDR1 MDHEN and CDR2 SYDVKM. V was clipped by 7 bases and J by 2 bases, with 18 bases between them. Written as DNA, the CDR3 is TGTGCCAGCACTCTTTGGGGGGAATCAGGCAATCAGCCCCAGCATTTT. It is translated as CASTLWGESGNQPQHF.

This rearrangement joins TRBV29-1 to TRBJ1-5; possibly TRBD1 for D (5 bases). Germline V CDR1 and CDR2: SQVTM, ANQGSEA. The V end lost 4 bases, the J end lost 6 bases, and 16 bases lay between the germline ends. The CDR3 runs 14 residues. The CDR3 sequence is CSVVPGGAGQPQHF. In DNA form, the CDR3 reads TGCAGCGTTGTGCCGGGTGGGGCTGGTCAGCCCCAGCATTTT.

V is TRBV6-5 and J is TRBJ1-6; D uncertain. The CDR3 is 14 amino acids. Per the germline V gene, CDR1 is MNHEY and CDR2 is SVGAGI. V shed 6 bases and J shed 9 bases, with 15 bases lying between them. Here the CDR3 DNA reads TGTGCCAGCAGGAACAGTGGGTTAGTTTCACCCCTCCACTTT. It encodes CASRNSGLVSPLHF.

In this sample, this clone turned up a few times. The V call is TRBV30, the J call TRBJ1-1; D gene ambiguous. Germline CDR1 and CDR2: GTSNPN and SVGIG (reference sequence). The CDR3 is 12 residues long. Trimming removed 0 bases from V and 5 bases from J, with 7 bases in between. The CDR3 sequence: CAWSVGGTEAFF. The CDR3 coding sequence is TGTGCCTGGAGTGTCGGAGGGACTGAAGCTTTCTTT. Using reference TRBV30 and TRBJ1-1 for the parts outside the CDR3, the full variable domain is SQTIHQWPATLVQPVGSPLSLECTVEGTSNPNLYWYRQAAGRGLQLLFYSVGIGQISSEVPQNLSASRPQDRQFILSSKKLLLSDSGFYLCAWSVGGTEAFFGQGTRLTVV.